This T cell receptor beta chain is drawn from a study of cytomegalovirus exposure and HLA in healthy donors. Broader study findings: In vitro confirmation showed three CMV-associated chains to be CMV antigen specific. TCR beta V- and J-gene trimming was later associated with a missense DCLRE1C variant.

A single count supports this clone. The antigen is not known. At one of its ends the junction is not consistent with the germline gene, which may arise from a read error. CDR3 size: 12 residues. Looked up from germline, CDR1 is MNHNS and CDR2 is SASEGT. Participants comprised healthy donors of bone marrow. Vbeta (60) and Jbeta (13) primers were used in the PCR. Using immunoSEQ multiplex PCR, the repertoire was profiled, and TCRdb retains in-frame clones only, with some absent. The repertoire consists of 170,000 or so clones, with less than 85% occurring once and the leading ten covering roughly 5%. The sample consisted of PBMCs. The TCR originated in a middle-aged man in good health and CMV-seronegative. V gene TRBV6-1 combines with J gene TRBJ2-7; D remains ambiguous. CDR3: CTSSNYNYEQYF. CDR3 DNA: TGTACCAGCAGTAACTACAACTACGAGCAGTACTTC.